The 26 T cell receptor beta chains given below trace back to one sample, sequenced in a study of ipilimumab plus nivolumab after autologous stem cell transplantation. TCRdb's table, derived via immunoSEQ multiplex PCR, lists solely in-frame clones and lacks some. The profile shows roughly 45,000 clones, approximately 91% of them singletons. Sequenced here: PBMCs, sampled in a trial of ipilimumab plus nivolumab as post-transplant consolidation. These receptors were taken from a male donor with multiple myeloma.

Details on this clone: One junction end disagrees with the germline gene, perhaps due to a read error. The genes are TRBV29-1 and TRBJ1-1; D remains unclear. The CDR3 is 12 amino acids. The germline gives CDR1 SQVTM, CDR2 ANQGSEA. The CDR3 loop is CGVTSPGTEAFF. CDR3 nucleotide sequence: TGCGGCGTCACCAGCCCGGGCACTGAAGCTTTCTTT. Drawing the rest from reference TRBV29-1 and TRBJ1-1, the complete variable domain is SAVISQKPSRDICQRGTSLTIQCQVDSQVTMMFWYRQQPGQSLTLIATANQGSEATYESGFVIDKFPISRPNLTFSTLTVSNMSPEDSSIYLCGVTSPGTEAFFGQGTRLTVV.

The rearrangement joins TRBV25-1 to TRBJ2-3; D is unresolved. Looked up from germline, CDR1 is MGHDK and CDR2 is SYGVNS. This CDR3 spans 13 amino acids. Trimming cost V 5 bases and J 0 bases, with 6 bases left between them. DNA of the CDR3: TGTGCCAGCAGTCCGACCAGCACAGATACGCAGTATTTT. It codes for CASSPTSTDTQYF.

The chain is built from TRBV25-1 and TRBJ2-1; D possibly corresponds to TRBD2 (5 bases). Trimming cost V 4 bases and J 2 bases, with 9 bases left between them. This CDR3 is built from 14 residues. Germline V lookup: CDR1 MGHDK, CDR2 SYGVNS. This CDR3 is CASSATEAYNEQFF. The CDR3 DNA reads as TGTGCCAGCAGTGCCACGGAGGCCTACAATGAGCAGTTCTTC.

The gene calls are TRBV18 and TRBJ1-3, with a weak D call TRBD1 (6 bases). In germline, CDR1 is KGHSH, CDR2 LQKENI. The CDR3 sequence is 16 residues long. Trimming removed 3 bases at V and 1 base at J, with 13 bases between. The CDR3 spells CASSPSGTLSGNTIYF. Written as DNA, the CDR3 is TGTGCCAGCTCACCTTCCGGGACACTTTCTGGAAACACCATATATTTT.

This clone was observed a handful of times. J is TRBJ1-1 and V is TRBV11-2, with no clear D. The germline gives CDR1 SGHAT, CDR2 FQNNGV. CDR3 length: 14 residues. With 5 bases removed from V and 2 bases from J, the gap between germline ends came to 12 bases. For the CDR3, the DNA is TGTGCCAGCAGCCTCCTGAGGGAAAACACTGAAGCTTTCTTT. Encoded protein: CASSLLRENTEAFF.

The chain couples TRBV11-2 to TRBJ2-3; D gene ambiguous. The germline gives CDR1 SGHAT, CDR2 FQNNGV. This CDR3 is built from 14 residues. The V gene lost 4 bases and the J gene lost 5 bases, with 13 bases spanning the gap. CDR3 region: CASSSPARGDTQYF. CDR3 nucleotide sequence: TGTGCCAGCAGCTCCCCGGCCCGTGGAGATACGCAGTATTTT.

This clone was detected once. The J gene is TRBJ2-5, the V gene TRBV7-2; TRBD2 agrees at 15 bases. Germline loops: CDR1 SGHTA, CDR2 FQGNSA. J gave up 5 bases and V 5 bases, and 6 bases lay outside the gene matches. The CDR3 consists of 16 residues. This CDR3 is CASSQGLAGGGETQYF. The CDR3 DNA follows: TGTGCCAGCAGCCAGGGACTAGCGGGGGGAGGCGAGACCCAGTACTTC.

V usage is TRBV7-2 and J usage is TRBJ2-4; 10 nucleotides line up with TRBD2. V shed 5 bases, J shed 6 bases, and the junction held 4 bases outside the gene matches. There are 14 residues in the CDR3. Germline V gene data show CDR1 as SGHTA and CDR2 as FQGNSA. CDR3 sequence: CASSPRTSGNIQYF. The CDR3 DNA reads TGTGCCAGCAGCCCGAGGACTAGCGGAAACATTCAGTACTTC.

The rearrangement joins TRBV10-3 to TRBJ1-6; unclear D gene. CDR3 length equals 17 residues. Germline loops: CDR1 ENHRY, CDR2 SYGVKD. Trimming took 0 bases from V and 7 from J, leaving 16 bases between them. In nucleotides, the CDR3 is TGTGCCATCAGTGAGTCGAGGAGCAGCCTTTCAAATTCACCCCTCCACTTT. It encodes CAISESRSSLSNSPLHF.

This chain links TRBV9 with TRBJ1-1; 7 bases are shared with TRBD1. CDR3 length: 14 residues. CDR1 and CDR2 (germline): SGDLS, YYNGEE. The J segment lost 3 bases and the V segment lost 7 bases, leaving 9 bases of the junction unmatched. CDR3 in DNA: TGTGCCAGCGGCAGGGGGATTGGTGACACTGAAGCTTTCTTT. Protein sequence: CASGRGIGDTEAFF.

V usage is TRBV28 and J usage is TRBJ1-4, with D perhaps matching TRBD1 (6 bases). CDR1 is MDHEN and CDR2 is SYDVKM in the germline V gene. Trimming took off 5 bases at V and 3 bases at J, with 13 bases between the two ends. The CDR3 has 15 residues. CDR3 in DNA: TGTGCCAGCAGTCTGGGGGGCGCGTCTAATGAAAAACTGTTTTTT. This gives the protein CASSLGGASNEKLFF.

The chain is built from TRBV29-1 and TRBJ2-1; 9 nucleotides agree with TRBD1. Unmatched junction bases numbered 11, after V lost 5 bases and J lost 6 bases. CDR1 SQVTM and CDR2 ANQGSEA come from the germline V gene. This CDR3 is 15 amino acids long. Here the CDR3 reads CSVCPHGTGCNEQFF. The CDR3 DNA follows: TGCAGCGTTTGTCCCCACGGGACAGGGTGCAATGAGCAGTTCTTC.

This chain connects TRBV4-1 to TRBJ2-5; 13 bases line up with TRBD2. With 4 bases clipped from V and 5 bases from J, the junction kept 4 bases outside the gene matches. Germline V gives CDR1 MGHRA, CDR2 YSYEKL. The CDR3 is 15 amino acids. The CDR3: CASSPGLAGEETQYF. CDR3 nucleotides: TGCGCCAGCAGCCCTGGACTAGCGGGAGAGGAGACCCAGTACTTC.

The chain couples TRBV9 to TRBJ1-3; D gene uncertain. Germline CDR1 SGDLS, CDR2 YYNGEE. Trimming took off 0 bases at V and 4 bases at J, with 17 bases between the two ends. The length of the CDR3 is 17 residues. CDR3 region: CASSVASSAGLGNTIYF. CDR3 DNA: TGTGCCAGCAGCGTAGCTTCGTCGGCCGGGCTGGGAAACACCATATATTTT.

V usage is TRBV6-5 and J usage is TRBJ2-7, with TRBD1 identical over 8 bases. CDR1 and CDR2 from the germline V gene are MNHEY and SVGAGI. This CDR3 is 14 amino acids long. J lost 8 bases, V lost 5 bases, and 11 bases had no gene match. CDR3 loop: CASSPTGQGEQQYF. CDR3 nucleotides: TGTGCCAGCAGTCCCACCGGACAGGGTGAACAGCAGTACTTC.

This clone showed up just a few times. The rearrangement uses TRBV5-6 and TRBJ1-2, with TRBD1 as a possible D gene (6 bases). CDR3 length: 14 residues. Per the germline V gene, CDR1 is SGHDT and CDR2 is YYEEEE. With 4 bases removed from V and 3 bases from J, the gap between germline ends came to 13 bases. The CDR3 sequence: CASSIKGVDYGYTF. The CDR3 DNA sequence: TGTGCCAGCAGCATTAAGGGGGTTGACTATGGCTACACCTTC. Variable domain in full (rest from reference TRBV5-6 and TRBJ1-2): DAGVTQSPTHLIKTRGQQVTLRCSPKSGHDTVSWYQQALGQGPQFIFQYYEEEERQRGNFPDRFSGHQFPNYSSELNVNALLLGDSALYLCASSIKGVDYGYTFGSGTRLTVV.

The chain couples TRBV27 to TRBJ2-7; 12 bases agree with TRBD1. Germline CDR1 is MNHEY and CDR2 is SMNVEV (reference sequence). Trimming cost V 5 bases and J 3 bases; bases outside gene matches: 8. This CDR3 is 16 amino acids long. The CDR3 sequence is CASSPFGTGGLYEQYF. The CDR3 DNA reads as TGTGCCAGCAGTCCATTTGGGACAGGGGGCCTCTACGAGCAGTACTTC.

The chain couples TRBV18 to TRBJ1-1, with 7 bases fitting TRBD1. The CDR3 covers 16 residues. The germline V gene has CDR1 KGHSH and CDR2 LQKENI. The junction had 7 bases not matched to a gene; V was cut back by 3 bases and J by 0 bases. CDR3: CASSPRDSGMNTEAFF. The CDR3 region has the DNA TGTGCCAGCTCACCCCGGGACAGCGGTATGAACACTGAAGCTTTCTTT.

In the case of this clone: One end of the junction fails to match germline, which may point to a read error. J is TRBJ2-7 and V is TRBV6-1; D assignment may be TRBD1 or TRBD2 (6 bases each). Germline assignment: CDR1 MNHNS and CDR2 SASEGT. The CDR3 sequence is 16 residues long. CDR3 DNA: TGTGCCATCAGTGCGGGATCCAGGGGAGGATCCTACGAGCAGTACTTC. This encodes CAISAGSRGGSYEQYF.

This clone was counted only a few times. V gene TRBV27 combines with J gene TRBJ2-7, with D perhaps being TRBD1 or TRBD2 (5 bases each). This CDR3 spans 14 amino acids. V lost 8 bases and J lost 2, with 16 bases in between. Looked up from germline, CDR1 is MNHEY and CDR2 is SMNVEV (reference sequence). The CDR3 coding sequence is TGTGCCAGCGGCAGAGGGGACCATACCTACGAGCAGTACTTC. Its protein is CASGRGDHTYEQYF.

This clone was counted once. A junction end diverges from the germline sequence, so it may reflect a read error. This chain links TRBV7-7 with TRBJ2-7, with TRBD1 matching 8 bases. CDR1 SSHAT and CDR2 FNYEAQ come from the germline V gene (reference sequence). CDR3 size: 15 residues. The CDR3 loop reads CASSPSGGLLYEQYF. CDR3 in DNA: TGTGCTAGCAGCCCGTCAGGGGGCTTATTATACGAGCAGTACTTC.

The V gene is TRBV2, the J gene TRBJ2-5; D not certain. Trimming stripped 2 bases from V and 5 bases from J, with 9 bases between. CDR1 and CDR2 from the germline V gene are SNHLY and FYNNEI. The CDR3 sequence is 13 residues long. In nucleotides, the CDR3 is TGTGCCAGCAGTGAACAGGTCCCGGAGACCCAGTACTTC. This codes for CASSEQVPETQYF.

The chain links TRBV27 to TRBJ1-2, with 8 bases aligning to TRBD1. This CDR3 region has 13 residues. After removal of 5 bases from V and 4 bases from J, the junction contained 3 bases not matched to a gene. The germline gives CDR1 MNHEY, CDR2 SMNVEV (reference sequence). The CDR3, as DNA: TGTGCCAGCAGTGCAGGGGGCCTCTATGGCTACACCTTC. Residues: CASSAGGLYGYTF.

V usage is TRBV27 and J usage is TRBJ1-3, with TRBD1 as a possible D gene (5 bases). CDR3 length equals 14 residues. Per germline, CDR1 MNHEY and CDR2 SMNVEV (reference sequence). The V gene lost 2 bases and the J gene lost 6 bases, with 11 bases spanning the gap. Here the CDR3 reads CASSLTQGKNTIYF. The CDR3 bases are TGTGCCAGCAGTTTAACTCAGGGCAAAAACACCATATATTTT.

CDR3 coding DNA: TGTGCCAGCAGCCAATCGGGAGGCCCTGATGGCTACACCTTC. It encodes CASSQSGGPDGYTF. The chain recombines TRBV7-3 with TRBJ1-2; D is uncertain. CDR1 is SGHTA, CDR2 FQGTGA, per germline. This CDR3 has 14 amino acids. Trimming took 5 bases from V and 6 from J, leaving 16 bases between them.

This sequence joins TRBV19 and TRBJ2-7; 10 positions agree with TRBD2. The V segment lost 5 bases and the J segment 5 bases; nucleotides outside the gene matches: 9. The CDR3 is 15 residues long. CDR1 is LNHDA, CDR2 SQIVND, per germline (reference sequence). CDR3 sequence: CASSLKAGGPHEQYF. DNA of the CDR3: TGTGCCAGTAGTTTGAAAGCGGGAGGGCCCCACGAGCAGTACTTC.